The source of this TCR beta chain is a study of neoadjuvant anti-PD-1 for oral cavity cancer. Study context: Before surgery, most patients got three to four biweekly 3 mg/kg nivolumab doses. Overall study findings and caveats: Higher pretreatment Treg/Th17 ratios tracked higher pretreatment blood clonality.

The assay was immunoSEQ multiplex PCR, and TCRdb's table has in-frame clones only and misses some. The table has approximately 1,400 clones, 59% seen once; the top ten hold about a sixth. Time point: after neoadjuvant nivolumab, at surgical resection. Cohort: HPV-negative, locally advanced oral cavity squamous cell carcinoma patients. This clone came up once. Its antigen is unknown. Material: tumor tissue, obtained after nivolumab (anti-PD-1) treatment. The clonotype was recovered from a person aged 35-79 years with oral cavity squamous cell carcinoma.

The CDR3 nucleotides read TGTGCCACCAGCCGGGGGGAAAGCTCTGGGGCCAACGTCCTGACTTTC. As protein: CATSRGESSGANVLTF. This rearrangement joins TRBV15 to TRBJ2-6, with TRBD2 matching 7 bases. Germline V gene lookup returns CDR1 LNHNV and CDR2 YYDKDF (reference sequence). This CDR3 has 16 amino acids. After removal of 5 bases from V and 0 bases from J, the junction contained 4 bases not matched to a gene.